A single sample is the source of the 29 T cell receptor beta chains below, sequenced in a study of untreated major depressive disorder (dated by TCRdb to about 2018). The library was prepared using the immunoSEQ multiplex PCR assay. This immuneACCESS table, as held by TCRdb, lists in-frame sequences with V and J called but not all clones. Of the missing ones, under half trace to an unresolved V gene in checked studies; the others have no known cause. This sample comprises just over 20,000 clones, about 93% of them detected only once. Clones ranked in the top ten supply 0.25% to 0.35% of the sample. Sample: CD4+ T cells from PBMCs. These receptors originate from a man aged 25-40 years in good health.

The V and J genes are TRBV5-6 and TRBJ2-5, with 7 nucleotides matching TRBD1. Unmatched junction bases numbered 3, after V lost 4 bases and J lost 3 bases. Germline loops: CDR1 SGHDT, CDR2 YYEEEE. The CDR3 spans 13 residues. The CDR3: CASSPGTEETQYF. The CDR3 region has the DNA TGTGCCAGCAGCCCCGGGACAGAAGAGACCCAGTACTTC. The entire variable domain, with the rest obtained from reference TRBV5-6 and TRBJ2-5, is as follows: DAGVTQSPTHLIKTRGQQVTLRCSPKSGHDTVSWYQQALGQGPQFIFQYYEEEERQRGNFPDRFSGHQFPNYSSELNVNALLLGDSALYLCASSPGTEETQYFGPGTRLLVL.

The chain is built from TRBV4-3 and TRBJ1-5; D is unresolved. From germline, CDR1 is LGHNA and CDR2 YSLEER. The CDR3 is made up of 14 amino acids. The V gene lost 0 bases and the J gene lost 10 bases, with 13 bases spanning the gap. CDR3 in DNA: TGCGCCAGCAGCCAAGACACGGGTTCCCCACCCCAGCATTTT. This sequence encodes CASSQDTGSPPQHF.

The rearrangement joins TRBV2 to TRBJ2-5; either TRBD1 or TRBD2 may supply D (6 bases each). V was shortened by 6 bases and J by 3 bases, with 17 bases between the two germline ends. CDR3 size: 15 residues. CDR1 and CDR2 (germline): SNHLY, FYNNEI. In DNA, the CDR3 is TGTGCCAGCAGGGCCTTAGGGGGGTCGGAAGAGACCCAGTACTTC. This translates into CASRALGGSEETQYF. Full variable domain (remainder filled in from reference TRBV2 and TRBJ2-5): EPEVTQTPSHQVTQMGQEVILRCVPISNHLYFYWYRQILGQKVEFLVSFYNNEISEKSEIFDDQFSVERPDGSNFTLKIRSTKLEDSAMYFCASRALGGSEETQYFGPGTRLLVL.

This clone was recorded only once. This sequence joins TRBV4-1 and TRBJ2-5; tentatively, D is TRBD1 or TRBD2 (6 bases each). The CDR3 consists of 13 residues. Germline CDR1 MGHRA, CDR2 YSYEKL. Trimming removed 3 bases at V and 5 bases at J, with 10 bases between. CDR3 nucleotide sequence: TGCGCCAGCAGCCAGTGGAGGGGGGAGACCCAGTACTTC. Translation gives CASSQWRGETQYF.

The V gene is TRBV2, the J gene TRBJ2-7; tentatively, D is TRBD1 or TRBD2 (7 bases each). Trimming stripped 7 bases from V and 3 bases from J, with 19 bases between. The CDR3 has 15 residues. Looked up from germline, CDR1 is SNHLY and CDR2 is FYNNEI. CDR3 DNA: TGTGCCAGCACCAGGGGGAGGCGGGAGCGCTACGAGCAGTACTTC. The encoded protein is CASTRGRRERYEQYF.

V usage is TRBV9 and J usage is TRBJ2-7; 7 nucleotides agree with TRBD2. The CDR3 extends over 14 amino acids. Trimming removed 1 base from V and 2 bases from J; junction bases left unmatched: 3. From germline, CDR1 is SGDLS and CDR2 YYNGEE. DNA for the CDR3: TGTGCCAGCAGCGTAAGCGGGGCCGCCTACGAGCAGTACTTC. The encoded protein is CASSVSGAAYEQYF. The variable domain in full, completed from reference TRBV9 and TRBJ2-7, reads DSGVTQTPKHLITATGQRVTLRCSPRSGDLSVYWYQQSLDQGLQFLIQYYNGEERAKGNILERFSAQQFPDLHSELNLSSLELGDSALYFCASSVSGAAYEQYFGPGTRLTVT.

The chain carries TRBV4-1 and TRBJ1-2; no clear D. The CDR3 totals 13 residues. Deletions cut 10 bases from V and 4 bases from J, with 16 bases between. Germline lookup yields CDR1 MGHRA and CDR2 YSYEKL. CDR3 sequence (DNA): TGCGCCACCTCCCCAAGGGCGGGCTATGGCTACACCTTC. It codes for CATSPRAGYGYTF.

The CDR3 region is CASSIRRSGNQPQHF. In nucleotides, the CDR3 is TGTGCCAGTAGTATCCGCAGGAGTGGCAATCAGCCCCAGCATTTT. The chain uses TRBV19 and TRBJ1-5, with D unresolved. From germline, CDR1 is LNHDA and CDR2 SQIVND (reference sequence). The CDR3 has 15 amino acids. With 3 bases removed from V and 2 bases from J, the gap between germline ends came to 11 bases.

V usage is TRBV2 and J usage is TRBJ1-4; D remains unclear. The length of the CDR3 is 12 residues. Trimming shortened V by 5 bases and J by 8 bases, and 9 bases separated the two germline ends. Germline lookup yields CDR1 SNHLY and CDR2 FYNNEI. CDR3 coding DNA: TGTGCCAGCAGTACCTCGGGGGAAAAACTGTTTTTT. Translation: CASSTSGEKLFF.

This chain joins TRBV6-5 and TRBJ2-3; D ambiguous. Germline assignment: CDR1 MNHEY and CDR2 SVGAGI. V shed 7 bases and J shed 10 bases, with 12 bases lying between them. The CDR3 is made up of 11 amino acids. CDR3 bases: TGTGCCAGCACCTCCATGAGCTCGCAGTATTTT. Amino acid sequence: CASTSMSSQYF.

This chain connects TRBV7-3 to TRBJ2-7; either TRBD1 or TRBD2 may supply D (6 bases each). The CDR3 is 13 residues long. Trimming shortened V by 5 bases and J by 5 bases, and 13 bases separated the two germline ends. The V gene's germline CDR1 is SGHTA and CDR2 FQGTGA. The CDR3 DNA follows: TGTGCCAGCAGCCCCTTGAGGGGGGACGAGCAGTACTTC. Its protein is CASSPLRGDEQYF.

The chain couples TRBV5-4 to TRBJ1-1; 7 bases are shared with TRBD1. V was clipped by 5 bases and J by 0 bases; unmatched bases: 13. This CDR3 comprises 17 residues. Germline values: CDR1 SGHNT, CDR2 YYREEE (reference sequence). Here the CDR3 reads CASRNDGTVSMNTEAFF. The DNA for the CDR3 is TGTGCCAGCAGAAATGACGGGACAGTCTCCATGAACACTGAAGCTTTCTTT.

V usage is TRBV10-2 and J usage is TRBJ1-2; D uncertain. The CDR3 consists of 13 residues. Germline V gives CDR1 WSHSY, CDR2 SAAADI. V lost 8 bases, J lost 4 bases, and 14 bases lay in between. The CDR3: CASPSRKSYGYTF. CDR3 coding DNA: TGCGCCAGCCCGTCACGAAAGAGCTATGGCTACACCTTC.

This sequence joins TRBV4-1 and TRBJ1-1; unclear D gene. V lost 2 bases to trimming and J lost 0 bases, with 10 bases between them. The CDR3 extends over 15 amino acids. Per germline, CDR1 MGHRA and CDR2 YSYEKL. The CDR3 nucleotides read TGCGCCAGCAGCCAATACCAGGCGATGAACACTGAAGCTTTCTTT. It codes for CASSQYQAMNTEAFF.

The rearrangement joins TRBV6-1 to TRBJ1-1; the D gene is possibly TRBD1 (5 bases). Trimming removed 7 bases at V and 6 bases at J, with 15 bases between. Germline CDR1 reads MNHNS; CDR2 reads SASEGT. The CDR3 extends over 13 amino acids. Here the CDR3 DNA reads TGTGCCAGCAACCCAAGGGGAGATCCTGAAGCTTTCTTT. Protein sequence: CASNPRGDPEAFF.

This chain uses TRBV7-2 with TRBJ2-5; unclear D gene. V lost 5 bases, J lost 5 bases, and 6 bases lay in between. Germline CDR1 and CDR2: SGHTA and FQGNSA. This CDR3 is 11 amino acids long. CDR3 DNA sequence: TGTGCCAGCAGCCCATCGGAGACCCAGTACTTC. Translating gives CASSPSETQYF.

The chain carries TRBV4-2 and TRBJ2-3; D is possibly TRBD1 or TRBD2 (7 bases each). CDR1 is LGHNA, CDR2 YNFKEQ, per germline. V lost 4 bases and J 2 bases, leaving 16 bases between the germline ends. The CDR3 is made up of 16 amino acids. This CDR3 is CASSPGGGRVTDTQYF. The DNA for the CDR3 is TGTGCCAGCAGCCCAGGGGGGGGACGAGTCACAGATACGCAGTATTTT.

This chain joins TRBV7-2 and TRBJ2-7; D is perhaps TRBD2 (5 bases). There are 13 residues in the CDR3. In germline, CDR1 is SGHTA, CDR2 FQGNSA. Trimming took 1 base from V and 3 from J, leaving 7 bases between them. CDR3 amino acids: CASSLDGNYEQYF. The CDR3 region has the DNA TGTGCCAGCAGCTTAGACGGGAACTACGAGCAGTACTTC.

The chain couples TRBV2 to TRBJ2-2; D may be TRBD2 (6 bases). Germline loops: CDR1 SNHLY, CDR2 FYNNEI. V was clipped by 2 bases and J by 5 bases, with 18 bases between them. The CDR3 loop spans 17 amino acids. The CDR3 DNA sequence: TGTGCCAGCAGTGAAAGAGGTCCGGGACTTCGAACCGGGGAGCTGTTTTTT. Translation gives CASSERGPGLRTGELFF.

This chain connects TRBV5-4 to TRBJ2-7, with D unresolved. V was pared by 3 bases and J by 9 bases, with 19 bases between. CDR1 is SGHNT, CDR2 YYREEE, per germline (reference sequence). The length of the CDR3 is 14 residues. In DNA, the CDR3 is TGTGCCAGCAGCTCCTACGACCCTATGGGATCGCAGTACTTC. It codes for CASSSYDPMGSQYF.

The chain carries TRBV30 and TRBJ1-1; D is undetermined. Trimming stripped 3 bases from V and 4 bases from J, with 12 bases between. Germline V gene lookup returns CDR1 GTSNPN and CDR2 SVGIG (reference sequence). CDR3 size: 13 residues. The CDR3 nucleotides read TGTGCCTGGAGGAAACAAAGTAGCACTGAAGCTTTCTTT. Translated: CAWRKQSSTEAFF.

The rearrangement links TRBV5-1 to TRBJ1-1; TRBD1 is a possible D gene (5 bases). The V gene's germline CDR1 is SGHRS and CDR2 YFSETQ. V was pared by 2 bases and J by 3 bases, with 11 bases between. The CDR3 is 14 residues long. CDR3: CASSFRGGDTEAFF. CDR3 bases: TGCGCCAGCAGCTTCCGGGGAGGGGACACTGAAGCTTTCTTT.

This chain joins TRBV4-1 and TRBJ1-2, with D uncertain. The CDR3 spans 13 residues. Germline V gives CDR1 MGHRA, CDR2 YSYEKL. Trimming took off 1 base at V and 4 bases at J, with 7 bases between the two ends. CDR3 bases: TGCGCCAGCAGCCAAGGGGCAGCCTATGGCTACACCTTC. Translating gives CASSQGAAYGYTF.

The sample holds a few counts of this clone. The V call is TRBV18, the J call TRBJ1-1; TRBD1 is a possible D gene (5 bases). Germline V lookup: CDR1 KGHSH, CDR2 LQKENI. Trimming pared 1 base from V and 1 base from J, leaving 7 bases between. The CDR3 consists of 14 residues. The CDR3 region has the DNA TGTGCCAGCTCACCACAGGGGTCGAACACTGAAGCTTTCTTT. Amino acid sequence: CASSPQGSNTEAFF.

The V gene is TRBV2, the J gene TRBJ2-3, with D possibly being TRBD2 (5 bases). The germline V and J ends were trimmed by 6 bases and 2 bases, with 12 bases remaining between them. The CDR3 consists of 14 residues. From germline, CDR1 is SNHLY and CDR2 FYNNEI. CDR3 in amino acids: CASSQRYDTDTQYF. As DNA, the CDR3 is TGTGCCAGCAGCCAGCGGTACGACACAGATACGCAGTATTTT. The entire variable domain, with the rest obtained from reference TRBV2 and TRBJ2-3, is as follows: EPEVTQTPSHQVTQMGQEVILRCVPISNHLYFYWYRQILGQKVEFLVSFYNNEISEKSEIFDDQFSVERPDGSNFTLKIRSTKLEDSAMYFCASSQRYDTDTQYFGPGTRLTVL.

The chain combines TRBV29-1 with TRBJ2-7, with a weak D call TRBD1 (5 bases). The CDR3 extends over 12 amino acids. Between the trimmed V and J ends, which lost 0 bases and 6 bases, there was a span of 9 bases. The germline V gene encodes CDR1 SQVTM and CDR2 ANQGSEA. CDR3 DNA sequence: TGCAGCGTTGAAGATATTGGGGCCGAGCAGTACTTC. Residues: CSVEDIGAEQYF.

The chain recombines TRBV5-4 with TRBJ2-5; unclear D gene. Germline V gene lookup returns CDR1 SGHNT and CDR2 YYREEE (reference sequence). V lost 1 base to trimming and J lost 1 base, with 5 bases between them. This CDR3 comprises 13 residues. The CDR3 DNA sequence: TGTGCCAGCAGCTTGAGAGGCCAAGAGACCCAGTACTTC. Its protein product is CASSLRGQETQYF.

The chain recombines TRBV7-2 with TRBJ1-2; 9 bases line up with TRBD1. Unmatched junction bases numbered 2, after V lost 4 bases and J lost 2 bases. Germline V CDR1 and CDR2: SGHTA, FQGNSA. The CDR3 consists of 14 residues. In nucleotides, the CDR3 is TGTGCCAGCAGCTACGACAGGGGGAACTATGGCTACACCTTC. The encoded protein is CASSYDRGNYGYTF.

J is TRBJ2-7 and V is TRBV7-3; D gene ambiguous. The germline CDR1 and CDR2 sequences are SGHTA and FQGTGA. CDR3 length equals 13 residues. V lost 4 bases to trimming and J lost 5 bases, with 12 bases between them. In nucleotides, the CDR3 is TGTGCCAGCAGCTACGGCCCTGACGACGAGCAGTACTTC. Its protein is CASSYGPDDEQYF.